These 22 T cell receptor beta chains were sequenced from one sample in a study of chemoradiotherapy in HPV16-positive cancers. Produced via immunoSEQ multiplex PCR; TCRdb's table is partial and in-frame only. The sample lists roughly 15,000 clones, 65% to 80% occurring once. Collection of the sample occurred from a patient who underwent chemoradiotherapy. The receptor source for this set is a human donor with HPV-associated anogenital cancer.

The sample holds a few counts of this clone. V usage is TRBV4-2 and J usage is TRBJ2-3, with TRBD2 identical over 11 bases. V gave up 4 bases and J gave up 1 base; unmatched junction bases: 4. The V gene's germline CDR1 is LGHNA and CDR2 YNFKEQ. CDR3 size: 16 residues. The CDR3 protein is CASSRGTSGRTDTQYF. The DNA for the CDR3 is TGTGCCAGCAGCCGGGGGACTAGCGGACGCACAGATACGCAGTATTTT.

The genes are TRBV21-1 and TRBJ2-4; the table's D call of TRBD1 was not tested on the DNA. TRBV21-1 is marked as a pseudogene. This CDR3 comprises 15 residues. The CDR3, as DNA: TGTGCCAGCAGCACGACAGGGGGCTACGGAAACATTCAGTACTTC. Translation: CASSTTGGYGNIQYF.

J is TRBJ2-1 and V is TRBV5-1; 10 nucleotides align to TRBD2. V dropped 4 bases and J dropped 15; count of bases not matched to a gene: 10. The CDR3 runs to 13 residues. Germline V lookup: CDR1 SGHRS, CDR2 YFSETQ. The CDR3 region is CASSPRTSGEAFF. CDR3 in DNA: TGCGCCAGCAGCCCCCGGACTAGCGGAGAGGCGTTCTTC.

The chain carries TRBV19 and TRBJ1-1; D may be TRBD1 (6 bases). Germline assignment: CDR1 LNHDA and CDR2 SQIVND (reference sequence). Trimming left V 9 bases short and J 4 bases short, with 18 bases between. The CDR3 consists of 14 residues. The CDR3 loop reads CASKGGMSGTEAFF. The CDR3 DNA follows: TGTGCCAGCAAAGGGGGGATGTCGGGCACTGAAGCTTTCTTT. Together with reference TRBV19 and TRBJ1-1, the CDR3 gives the full variable domain: DGGITQSPKYLFRKEGQNVTLSCEQNLNHDAMYWYRQDPGQGLRLIYYSQIVNDFQKGDIAEGYSVSREKKESFPLTVTSAQKNPTAFYLCASKGGMSGTEAFFGQGTRLTVV.

On this clone itself: One end of the junction is discordant with germline, which a read error may explain. The rearrangement joins TRBV7-7 to TRBJ2-4, with no clear D. Germline V gives CDR1 SSHAT, CDR2 FNYEAQ (reference sequence). The CDR3 is 19 residues long. DNA for the CDR3: TGTGCTAGCACCTCAACACGACGGCACAGAATCACCGACAAAAACATTCAGTACTTC. Amino acid sequence: CASTSTRRHRITDKNIQYF.

This clone occurred a few times. V and J are TRBV11-3 and TRBJ2-3; 10 nucleotides match TRBD2. This CDR3 is built from 15 residues. J lost 4 bases, V lost 5 bases, and 6 bases had no gene match. CDR1 SGHNT and CDR2 YENEEA come from the germline V gene. CDR3 residues: CASSASSGRADTQYF. As DNA, the CDR3 is TGTGCCAGCAGCGCATCTAGCGGGAGAGCAGATACGCAGTATTTT.

Regarding this clone: The junction differs from germline at one of its ends, possibly a read error. The rearrangement uses TRBV5-1 and TRBJ2-3; D may be TRBD1 (5 bases). From germline, CDR1 is SGHRS and CDR2 YFSETQ. CDR3 length equals 15 residues. The CDR3 nucleotides read TGCGCCAGCAGCTTGGCCATGGGGCGCACTGATACGCAGTATTTT. Amino acids: CASSLAMGRTDTQYF.

The chain links TRBV19 to TRBJ2-1; D might be TRBD1 (6 bases). Trimming shortened V by 7 bases and J by 5 bases, and 15 bases separated the two germline ends. From germline, CDR1 is LNHDA and CDR2 SQIVND (reference sequence). CDR3 length equals 14 residues. CDR3 in DNA: TGTGCCAGTACCCCTAGTTGGGACAACAATGAGCAGTTCTTC. Amino acid sequence: CASTPSWDNNEQFF.

This chain uses TRBV19 with TRBJ2-7; TRBD2 agrees at 8 bases. With 5 bases clipped from V and 5 bases from J, the junction kept 11 bases outside the gene matches. CDR1 and CDR2 from the germline V gene are LNHDA and SQIVND (reference sequence). The CDR3 loop spans 15 amino acids. The CDR3 DNA reads as TGTGCCAGTAGTCCCGACCCGGCTAGCGGGCACGAGCAGTACTTC. Its translation is CASSPDPASGHEQYF.

This chain joins TRBV30 and TRBJ1-1; no definite D call. Germline-derived CDR1 and CDR2 are GTSNPN and SVGIG (reference sequence). The V gene lost 0 bases and the J gene lost 2 bases, with 1 base spanning the gap. The CDR3 has 11 residues. The CDR3 DNA reads TGTGCCTGGAGTGTAAACACTGAAGCTTTCTTT. This gives the protein CAWSVNTEAFF.

V usage is TRBV29-1 and J usage is TRBJ2-3; no definite D call. Trimming cost V 7 bases and J 0 bases, with 17 bases left between them. Germline V lookup: CDR1 SQVTM, CDR2 ANQGSEA. The CDR3 runs to 15 residues. CDR3 coding DNA: TGCAGCGCCCTCTGGCGGAGCCCTAGCACAGATACGCAGTATTTT. Translated, it gives CSALWRSPSTDTQYF.

The chain is built from TRBV7-6 and TRBJ1-1; 7 bases are a match to TRBD1. The CDR3 contains 14 residues. CDR1 is SGHVS, CDR2 FNYEAQ, per germline. The V gene end was trimmed by 4 bases and the J gene end by 0 bases; junction bases not matched to a gene: 2. CDR3 nucleotides: TGTGCCAGCAGCTCGGGACAGCTGAACACTGAAGCTTTCTTT. It yields the protein CASSSGQLNTEAFF.

This chain links TRBV7-6 with TRBJ1-1; D unresolved. The CDR3 sequence is 14 residues long. Germline CDR1 reads SGHVS; CDR2 reads FNYEAQ. V was clipped by 6 bases and J by 3 bases, with 14 bases between them. This CDR3 reads CASRRQISDTEAFF. For the CDR3, the DNA is TGTGCCAGCAGACGTCAGATAAGCGACACTGAAGCTTTCTTT. Combining the CDR3 with reference TRBV7-6 and TRBJ1-1 gives the whole variable domain GAGVSQSPRYKVTKRGQDVALRCDPISGHVSLYWYRQALGQGPEFLTYFNYEAQQDKSGLPNDRFSAERPEGSISTLTIQRTEQRDSAMYRCASRRQISDTEAFFGQGTRLTVV.

The chain has TRBV27 and TRBJ2-3; D gene uncertain. The ends were cut back, 4 bases at V and 2 bases at J, with 10 bases in the middle. The CDR3 is made up of 14 amino acids. Germline CDR1 is MNHEY and CDR2 is SMNVEV (reference sequence). The CDR3 DNA reads TGTGCCAGCAGTTCGTCCGGTCTCACAGATACGCAGTATTTT. Its translation: CASSSSGLTDTQYF.

The J gene is TRBJ2-5, the V gene TRBV6-1; D unresolved. The better agreement between TRBJ2-7 and the DNA end casts doubt on the J call. The CDR3 is 13 residues long. The germline CDR1 and CDR2 sequences are MNHNS and SASEGT. The CDR3 coding sequence is TGTGCCAGCAGGATGACTGGAACCTACGAGCAGTACTTC. The encoded protein is CASRMTGTYEQYF.

This chain uses TRBV6-1 with TRBJ2-1; D is unclear. Germline loops: CDR1 MNHNS, CDR2 SASEGT. Trimming took 3 bases from V and 2 from J, leaving 11 bases between them. The CDR3 runs 15 residues. For the CDR3, the DNA is TGTGCCAGCAGTGAGCCCCCCCCGGCCTACAATGAGCAGTTCTTC. Its protein is CASSEPPPAYNEQFF.

The CDR3 sequence is CATRTSSYNEQFF. The CDR3 coding sequence is TGTGCCACCAGGACTAGCTCCTACAATGAGCAGTTCTTC. The chain links TRBV19 to TRBJ2-1, with 7 positions matching TRBD2. The CDR3 is made up of 13 amino acids. V lost 10 bases and J lost 0; bases outside the gene matches: 3. The germline V gene encodes CDR1 LNHDA and CDR2 SQIVND (reference sequence).

This chain uses TRBV2 with TRBJ1-2; 7 bases are a match to TRBD1. The CDR3 runs 14 residues. The ends lost 4 bases at V and 0 bases at J; junction bases unmatched: 2. From germline, CDR1 is SNHLY and CDR2 FYNNEI. The CDR3 is CASSVGTANYGYTF. The CDR3 coding sequence is TGTGCCAGCAGTGTGGGGACAGCTAACTATGGCTACACCTTC.

The genes are TRBV4-1 and TRBJ2-3, with no clear D. CDR1 and CDR2 (germline): MGHRA, YSYEKL. This CDR3 contains 13 residues. V was cut by 2 bases and J by 5 bases, with 8 bases left in between. In nucleotides, the CDR3 is TGCGCCAGCAGCCAAAAAACGGGAGATACGCAGTATTTT. It specifies CASSQKTGDTQYF.

The rearrangement links TRBV7-3 to TRBJ2-1; no firm D call. This CDR3 spans 13 amino acids. Germline V gene lookup returns CDR1 SGHTA and CDR2 FQGTGA. Trimming shortened V by 4 bases and J by 4 bases, and 8 bases separated the two germline ends. The CDR3 coding sequence is TGTGCCAGCAGCTCACCCCCGTACAATGAGCAGTTCTTC. This translates into CASSSPPYNEQFF.

V gene TRBV10-1 combines with J gene TRBJ2-5, with unresolved D. Germline V CDR1 and CDR2: WNHNN, SYGVQD (reference sequence). The ends were cut back, 5 bases at V and 0 bases at J, with 7 bases in the middle. The CDR3 has 13 residues. CDR3 protein: CASSKDYQETQYF. In nucleotides, the CDR3 is TGCGCCAGCAGTAAGGATTACCAAGAGACCCAGTACTTC.

The chain is built from TRBV2 and TRBJ2-2; D call uncertain. V dropped 3 bases and J dropped 4 bases, with 3 bases sitting between them. This CDR3 spans 12 amino acids. The germline CDR1 and CDR2 sequences are SNHLY and FYNNEI. The CDR3 DNA reads TGTGCCAGCAGTGACACCACCGGGGAGCTGTTTTTT. Translated, it gives CASSDTTGELFF.